The clone carrying this TCR beta chain was picked up one time. Its antigen is undetermined. Produced via immunoSEQ multiplex PCR; TCRdb's table is partial and in-frame only. The table records around 45,000 clones, 70% to 80% of them present only once. This sample is part of a study of vaccination effects on CD4 cells after COVID-19. V was pared by 3 bases and J by 0 bases, with 21 bases between. The CDR3 covers 19 residues. The germline V gene encodes CDR1 KGHSH and CDR2 LQKENI. Expansion of antigen-specific CD4+ T cells with viral peptide pools was carried out by the ViraFEST assay before sequencing. At the end of roughly 9 days of culture, CD4+ T cells were isolated. Among the vaccine recipients, none had a prior SARS-CoV-2 infection, and nucleocapsid antibodies were negative. General observations from the study: The study, lacking early post-infection timepoints, had few convalescent patients. Late in the post-vaccination period, infection-induced and vaccine-induced clones underwent marked clonal contraction.

The sequence derives from a human donor who received a COVID-19 vaccine. Sequences were derived from CD4+ T cells from PBMCs cultured with SARS-CoV-2 spike peptides, sampled before COVID-19 vaccination. The chain joins TRBV18 to TRBJ1-3; D is unclear. CDR3 sequence (DNA): TGTGCCAGCTCACCCGTTATAGGAGGGCTCAGATCCTCTGGAAACACCATATATTTT. As protein: CASSPVIGGLRSSGNTIYF.